The entry below gives a single TCR beta chain sequence along with its context. Its antigen remains unidentified. This entry comes from a study of cytomegalovirus exposure and HLA in healthy donors. The repertoire was sequenced with immunoSEQ multiplex PCR; TCRdb's copy has only in-frame clones and lacks some. The sample has 150,000 to 180,000 clones, roughly 86% seen once; the top ten hold 2.1%. Study-wide results and caveats: The study designated 150 or so TCR beta chains cytomegalovirus-associated. Usually a TCR sequence was rare, but some public TCRs were found in many donors. CMV antigen specificity was confirmed in vitro for a few CMV-associated chains.

This clonotype was obtained from a human donor in good health. The sequencing input was PBMCs.

CDR3 region: CASSEDRNQPQHF. CDR3 DNA: TGCGCCAGCAGCGAGGACAGGAATCAGCCCCAGCATTTT. The chain couples TRBV5-1 to TRBJ1-5; 7 bases agree with TRBD1. The junction had 2 bases not matched to a gene; V was cut back by 4 bases and J by 4 bases. Germline V gene data show CDR1 as SGHRS and CDR2 as YFSETQ. The CDR3 covers 13 residues.